Presented here are 16 T cell receptor beta chains from one specimen sequenced in a study of blood T cells in healthy people across ages (dated by TCRdb to the mid-2010s). The library was built by means of 5' RACE. The sequencer listed for this sample is Illumina HiSeq 2500. A second PCR of about 7 to 12 cycles was performed with a sample-barcoded 5' primer and a J-beta primer mix. The public reads were run again by TCRdb, first through fastp at Q25 and then through MiXCR, and only productive beta chains were kept. Rows are combined by CDR3 protein, so each entry shows the most common genes and DNA. For this sample the table gives approximately 490,000 distinct CDR3 sequences, of which around 24% were detected only once. The biggest ten clones account for under 9% of the sample. The sample was also reused in another study, on T cells of mothers and their children.

The specimen sequenced was blood. The source is a boy under 18 in good health.

V gene TRBV12-3 or TRBV12-4 combines with J gene TRBJ1-6, with D tentatively TRBD1 (6 bases). This CDR3 has 14 amino acids. Trimming took off 5 bases at V and 10 bases at J, with 15 bases between the two ends. The CDR3 sequence is CASSTGWVASPLHF. For the CDR3, the DNA is TGTGCCAGCAGTACAGGGTGGGTGGCCTCACCCCTCCACTTT.

The chain recombines TRBV5-1 with TRBJ1-6, with 8 bases fitting TRBD1. This CDR3 is built from 16 residues. Trimming removed 1 base from V and 6 bases from J; junction bases left unmatched: 6. CDR1 and CDR2 (germline): SGHRS, YFSETQ. CDR3: CASSLNDRGSNSPLHF. The CDR3 DNA reads TGCGCCAGCAGCTTGAACGACAGGGGATCTAATTCACCCCTCCACTTT.

Only a few counts were recorded for this clonotype. The chain joins TRBV4-1 to TRBJ2-5; 10 bases fit TRBD2. The DNA end favors TRBJ2-1, so the J call may be wrong. This CDR3 has 15 amino acids. CDR1 is MGHRA, CDR2 YSYEKL, per germline. In DNA, the CDR3 is TGCGCCAGCAGCCAAGAAACTAGCGGGAATAGGGAGCAGTTCTTC. Amino acids: CASSQETSGNREQFF.

V gene TRBV6-2 or TRBV6-3 combines with J gene TRBJ2-7, with 7 bases aligning to TRBD1. The CDR3 consists of 17 residues. J was trimmed by 0 bases and V by 2 bases; bases with no gene match: 10. Germline assignment: CDR1 MNHEY and CDR2 SVGEGT. CDR3 DNA sequence: TGTGCCAGCAGTTACCTCCGGGACAGCCAATTCTCCTACGAGCAGTACTTC. Translating it yields CASSYLRDSQFSYEQYF.

The chain employs TRBV28 and TRBJ2-3; D not certain. Trimming stripped 6 bases from V and 3 bases from J, with 7 bases between. The V gene's germline CDR1 is MDHEN and CDR2 SYDVKM. This CDR3 has 12 amino acids. In DNA form, the CDR3 reads TGTGCCAGCAGATTCCCAACAGATACGCAGTATTTT. Translation gives CASRFPTDTQYF.

This clonotype was found many times. CDR3 coding DNA: TGTGCCAGCAGGTCCTTGGGGAGGACAGGGGTTTCATACGAGCAGTACTTC. It translates to CASRSLGRTGVSYEQYF. The chain uses TRBV28 and TRBJ2-7, with 9 bases matching TRBD1. From germline, CDR1 is MDHEN and CDR2 SYDVKM. The CDR3 length is 17 residues. V lost 6 bases and J lost 4; bases outside the gene matches: 16.

The chain has TRBV6-2 or TRBV6-3 and TRBJ2-7; 8 bases are a match to TRBD1. J was trimmed by 2 bases and V by 4 bases; bases with no gene match: 7. CDR3 length: 15 residues. From germline, CDR1 is MNHEY and CDR2 SVGEGT. The CDR3 loop is CASSFGQGLAYEQYF. For the CDR3, the DNA is TGTGCCAGCAGTTTTGGACAGGGTCTCGCCTACGAGCAGTACTTC.

The J gene is TRBJ1-1, the V gene TRBV6-5; TRBD1 might be the D (6 bases). The ends were cut back, 4 bases at V and 3 bases at J, with 18 bases in the middle. The germline gives CDR1 MNHEY, CDR2 SVGAGI. This CDR3 spans 16 amino acids. The CDR3 loop is CASSSNRALGYTEAFF. CDR3 nucleotides: TGTGCCAGCAGTTCAAACAGGGCGTTGGGTTACACTGAAGCTTTCTTT.

The J gene is TRBJ2-5, the V gene TRBV29-1; D call uncertain. The J call is doubtful: the DNA matches TRBJ2-7 better. CDR1 SQVTM and CDR2 ANQGSEA come from the germline V gene. This CDR3 contains 13 residues. This chain's CDR3 is CSDNAPPSYEQYF. DNA of the CDR3: TGCAGCGATAACGCCCCCCCCTCCTACGAGCAGTACTTC.

The chain combines TRBV9 with TRBJ2-1, with 9 nucleotides matching TRBD2. The germline gives CDR1 SGDLS, CDR2 YYNGEE. The V and J ends lost 7 bases and 6 bases, in that order; junction bases with no gene match: 11. The CDR3 runs to 15 residues. The CDR3 DNA reads as TGTGCCAGCGGGGGGGGACTAGCTCGTTCCAATGAGCAGTTCTTC. It is translated as CASGGGLARSNEQFF.

This clonotype has more than one count but fewer than ten. This chain connects TRBV28 to TRBJ2-1; TRBD1 matches 9 bases. This CDR3 comprises 15 residues. V was pared by 5 bases and J by 8 bases, with 10 bases of the junction left unmatched. Germline lookup yields CDR1 MDHEN and CDR2 SYDVKM. As DNA, the CDR3 is TGTGCCAGCAGTCTCCGGGACAGGGAGTTAGATGAGCAGTTCTTC. This sequence encodes CASSLRDRELDEQFF.

There are a few counts of this clonotype. CDR3 DNA sequence: TGCAGTGCTCCGACTATATCAGGGGAAAAACTGTTTTTT. Translating gives CSAPTISGEKLFF. The rearrangement links TRBV20-1 to TRBJ1-4, with a possible D match to TRBD1 (5 bases). This CDR3 comprises 13 residues. V was cut by 5 bases and J by 8 bases, with 15 bases left in between. CDR1 and CDR2 (germline): DFQATT, SNEGSKA (reference sequence).

This clonotype was counted between two and nine times. The V gene is TRBV10-3, the J gene TRBJ1-5; the D is unclear. V was pared by 4 bases and J by 4 bases, with 8 bases between. The CDR3 covers 13 residues. Per germline, CDR1 ENHRY and CDR2 SYGVKD. CDR3 DNA sequence: TGTGCCATCAGTGCGACGGATAATCAGCCCCAGCATTTT. Its translation: CAISATDNQPQHF.

Ten or more counts support this clonotype. The chain is built from TRBV29-1 and TRBJ2-7; D ambiguous. Trimming removed 6 bases from V and 2 bases from J, with 11 bases in between. CDR3 length: 12 residues. Germline loops: CDR1 SQVTM, CDR2 ANQGSEA. Here the CDR3 DNA reads TGCAGCGTGGCAGAGACTGCCTACGAGCAGTACTTC. Translation gives CSVAETAYEQYF.

The V and J genes are TRBV7-2 and TRBJ2-2; D gene uncertain. Per the germline V gene, CDR1 is SGHTA and CDR2 is FQGNSA. Trimming removed 5 bases from V and 8 bases from J, with 18 bases in between. The CDR3 is made up of 15 amino acids. CDR3 in DNA: TGTGCCAGCAGCCCCGGGCCATCCGGGTTGGGGGAGCTGTTTTTT. Translating it yields CASSPGPSGLGELFF.

The chain links TRBV4-3 to TRBJ1-4; 11 bases are a match to TRBD1. V shed 4 bases, J shed 13 bases, and the junction held 14 bases outside the gene matches. This CDR3 has 16 residues. From germline, CDR1 is LGHNA and CDR2 YSLEER. The CDR3 region is CASSLLSPGQGGILFF. The CDR3 region has the DNA TGCGCCAGCAGCCTCCTTTCCCCGGGACAGGGGGGGATACTGTTTTTT.